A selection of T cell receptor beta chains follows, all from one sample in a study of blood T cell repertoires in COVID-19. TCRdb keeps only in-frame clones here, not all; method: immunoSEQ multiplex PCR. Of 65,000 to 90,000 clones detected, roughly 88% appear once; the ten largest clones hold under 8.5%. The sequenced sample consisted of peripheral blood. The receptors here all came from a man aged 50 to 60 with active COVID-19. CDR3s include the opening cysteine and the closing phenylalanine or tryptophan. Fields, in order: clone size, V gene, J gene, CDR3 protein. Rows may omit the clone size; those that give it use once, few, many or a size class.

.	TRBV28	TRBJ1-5	CASSLGGARNQPQHF
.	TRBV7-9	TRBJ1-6	CASSLAFQGRNSPLHF
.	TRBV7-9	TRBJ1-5	CASSLEGGAGQPQHF
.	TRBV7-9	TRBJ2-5	CASSFGGQETQYF
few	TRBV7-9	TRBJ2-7	CASSLAGTSGGLSYEQYF
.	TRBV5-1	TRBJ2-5	CASSLAGGQETQYF
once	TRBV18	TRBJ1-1	CASSPRDSGNTEAFF
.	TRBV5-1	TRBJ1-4	CASRTGQGDEKLFF
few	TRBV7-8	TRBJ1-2	CASSLGRVGYGYTF
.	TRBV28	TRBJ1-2	CASSLISPGLTDNSYGYTF
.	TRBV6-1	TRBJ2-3	CASSEGRNLGITDTQYF
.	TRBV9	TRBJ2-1	CASSFRLTSGGHNEQFF
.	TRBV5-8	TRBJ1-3	CASSSGSSGGSGNTIYF
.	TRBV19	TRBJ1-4	CASSIDAVPTSGEKLFF
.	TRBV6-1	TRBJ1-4	CASSEDYKLFF
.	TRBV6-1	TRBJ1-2	CASSDKVALYGYTF
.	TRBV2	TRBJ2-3	CASSGLAGSTDTQYF
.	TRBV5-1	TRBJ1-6	CASSVGTGQRNSPLHF
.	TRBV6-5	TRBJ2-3	CASSYPGTDTQYF
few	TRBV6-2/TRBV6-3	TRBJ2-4	CASSSSGGKLNIQYF
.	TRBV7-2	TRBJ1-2	CASSSGQGYGYTF
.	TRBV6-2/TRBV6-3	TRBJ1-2	CASSYRTHSTYGYTF